This TCR beta chain originates from a study of Graves' ophthalmopathy and Graves' hyperthyroidism. RNA transcripts were the template, and TCR beta CDR3 regions were amplified from them. HTBI primers were used in a first-round RT-PCR, which preceded a second-round multiplex PCR. TCRdb processed the multiplex PCR reads anew with MiXCR; each CDR3 protein has one entry. Of almost 750,000 distinct CDR3 sequences listed, 40% were seen once; the top ten hold approximately 43%. Additional autoimmune diseases, uncontrolled infections, pregnancy or lactation disqualified patients. This receptor was identified in an adult man with Graves' ophthalmopathy. The sample was peripheral blood.

CDR3 loop: CSSAEGDVSGAQYF. CDR3 DNA sequence: TGCAGTAGTGCAGAGGGGGACGTTTCGGGGGCCCAGTACTTC. The V gene is TRBV20-1, the J gene TRBJ2-5, with D perhaps given as TRBD1 or TRBD2 (6 bases each). Per germline, CDR1 DFQATT and CDR2 SNEGSKA (reference sequence). The CDR3 covers 14 residues. Deletions cut 8 bases from V and 9 bases from J, with 25 bases between.